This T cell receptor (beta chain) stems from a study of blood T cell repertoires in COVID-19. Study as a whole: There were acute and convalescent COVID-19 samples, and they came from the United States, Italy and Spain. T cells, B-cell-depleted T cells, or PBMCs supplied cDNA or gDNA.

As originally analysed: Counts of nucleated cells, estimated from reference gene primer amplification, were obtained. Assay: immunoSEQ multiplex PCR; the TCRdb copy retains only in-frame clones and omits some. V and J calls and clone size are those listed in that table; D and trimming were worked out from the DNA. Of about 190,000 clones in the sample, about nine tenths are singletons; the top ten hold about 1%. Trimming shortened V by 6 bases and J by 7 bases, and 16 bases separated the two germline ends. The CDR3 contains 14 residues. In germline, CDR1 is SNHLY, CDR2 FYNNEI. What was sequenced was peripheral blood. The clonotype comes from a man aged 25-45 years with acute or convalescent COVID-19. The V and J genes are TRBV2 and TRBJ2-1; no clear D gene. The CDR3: CASRERGSPNEQFF. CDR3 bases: TGTGCCAGCAGGGAACGAGGATCACCAAATGAGCAGTTCTTC.